This entry lists 8 T cell receptor beta chains sequenced from one sample in a study of blood T cell repertoires in COVID-19. Repertoires were generated with immunoSEQ multiplex PCR, while TCRdb's copy carries only in-frame clones and drops some. Of approximately 170,000 clones detected, 80% appear once; the ten largest clones hold 4.5% to 7.5%. The specimen was PBMCs or T cells enriched from blood (not recorded which). Source of these receptors: a man aged 35 to 55 who had recovered from COVID-19.

This chain joins TRBV7-2 and TRBJ2-1; TRBD2 matches at 16 bases. V lost 4 bases to trimming and J lost 10 bases; unmatched junction nucleotides: 10. The CDR3 is 17 residues long. Looked up from germline, CDR1 is SGHTA and CDR2 is FQGNSA. The CDR3 sequence is CASSSPGLAGGAGEQFF. CDR3 nucleotide sequence: TGTGCCAGCAGCTCCCCGGGACTAGCGGGGGGGGCGGGAGAGCAGTTCTTC.

The V gene is TRBV6-1, the J gene TRBJ2-1, with D maybe TRBD2 (5 bases). The CDR3 is 16 amino acids. In germline, CDR1 is MNHNS, CDR2 SASEGT. The V end was cut by 3 bases, the J end by 2 bases, with 14 bases between. CDR3 DNA sequence: TGTGCCAGCAGTGAGGTGAGCGGCCCTCCCTACAATGAGCAGTTCTTC. This gives the protein CASSEVSGPPYNEQFF.

This clone has a handful of counts. V is TRBV5-1 and J is TRBJ2-7; 9 bases fit TRBD1. Germline V gene sequence: CDR1 SGHRS, CDR2 YFSETQ. The CDR3 covers 16 residues. V shed 4 bases and J 6 bases; nucleotides not matched to a gene: 14. The DNA for the CDR3 is TGCGCCAGCAGCCCAGACCCCGGGACAGGGCTGATCGAGCAGTACGTC. Protein product: CASSPDPGTGLIEQYV.

The rearrangement uses TRBV5-1 and TRBJ1-2; a possible D gene is TRBD1 (5 bases). The V and J ends lost 4 bases and 1 base respectively, with 17 bases between them. CDR3 length equals 16 residues. The germline V gene has CDR1 SGHRS and CDR2 YFSETQ. This chain's CDR3 is CASSRNFGGVNYGYTF. The CDR3 DNA reads TGCGCCAGCAGCCGGAACTTCGGGGGGGTTAACTATGGCTACACCTTC.

CDR3: CASSNQAPGANVLTF. The CDR3 coding sequence is TGCGCCAGCAGTAACCAGGCACCCGGGGCCAACGTCCTGACTTTC. This sequence joins TRBV5-1 and TRBJ2-6, with D hard to call. The V end was cut by 5 bases, the J end by 4 bases, with 13 bases between. The CDR3 is made up of 15 amino acids. The germline V gene has CDR1 SGHRS and CDR2 YFSETQ.

Worth noting for this clone: Other DNA sequences of this sample code for an identical CDR3. The chain employs TRBV2 and TRBJ2-5; 11 bases match TRBD1. After removal of 7 bases from V and 2 bases from J, the junction contained 3 bases not matched to a gene. The CDR3 is 14 residues long. Germline assignment: CDR1 SNHLY and CDR2 FYNNEI. CDR3 in amino acids: CASNRDRGQETQYF. The CDR3, as DNA: TGTGCCAGCAACCGGGACAGGGGGCAAGAGACCCAGTACTTC.

The chain is built from TRBV3-1 (or the pseudogene TRBV3-2) and TRBJ2-2, with 7 bases aligning to TRBD1. Germline CDR1 is LGHDT and CDR2 is YNNKEL (reference sequence). Trimming removed 4 bases from V and 4 bases from J; junction bases left unmatched: 9. The CDR3 totals 16 residues. CDR3 sequence: CASSRKQGLSTGELFF. CDR3 bases: TGTGCCAGCAGCCGAAAACAGGGGTTGAGCACCGGGGAGCTGTTTTTT.

V is TRBV10-3 and J is TRBJ1-6; D perhaps matches TRBD1 (5 bases). This CDR3 contains 13 residues. CDR1 is ENHRY and CDR2 is SYGVKD in the germline V gene. The ends were cut back, 2 bases at V and 8 bases at J, with 7 bases in the middle. CDR3 DNA: TGTGCCATCAGTGAGGACAGCTATTCACCCCTCCACTTT. It encodes CAISEDSYSPLHF.